These 14 T cell receptor beta chains share one sample of origin, sequenced in a study of blood T cells in healthy people across ages. Using a J-beta primer mix together with a sample-barcoded 5' primer, a second PCR was run for roughly 6 to 12 cycles. TCRdb reprocessed the 5' RACE reads via MiXCR and lists one record per CDR3 protein. Of around 1,000,000 distinct CDR3 sequences detected, more than 30% appear once; the ten largest clones hold around 12%. What was sequenced was blood. Source of these receptors: a young man in good health.

The V call is TRBV5-5, the J call TRBJ1-4, with D uncertain. Germline CDR1 SGHKS, CDR2 YYEKEE (reference sequence). Trimming stripped 4 bases from V and 8 bases from J, with 21 bases between. The CDR3 consists of 16 residues. The CDR3 DNA is TGTGCCAGCAGCCCCACTCGGACGATTTTCGACGAAAAACTGTTTTTT. Translation: CASSPTRTIFDEKLFF.

This chain links TRBV4-2 with TRBJ1-1, with 9 bases matching TRBD1. This CDR3 region has 17 residues. V gave up 4 bases and J gave up 10 bases; unmatched junction bases: 19. CDR1 and CDR2 from the germline V gene are LGHNA and YNFKEQ. CDR3 loop: CASSLKGAQGARVGAFF. The CDR3 DNA follows: TGTGCCAGCAGCCTAAAGGGGGCACAGGGGGCGCGGGTTGGAGCTTTCTTT.

This clonotype occurred a few times. V and J are TRBV5-1 and TRBJ1-2; unclear D gene. From germline, CDR1 is SGHRS and CDR2 YFSETQ. Trimming left V 3 bases short and J 4 bases short, with 13 bases between. This CDR3 comprises 14 residues. The CDR3 DNA follows: TGCGCCAGCAGCTCCATCGGGAACACCTATGGCTACACCTTC. Translating it yields CASSSIGNTYGYTF.

The table lists this clonotype with a few counts. The V and J genes are TRBV29-1 and TRBJ1-2; D perhaps matches TRBD1 (5 bases). V dropped 5 bases and J dropped 3 bases, with 25 bases sitting between them. The length of the CDR3 is 17 residues. Germline lookup yields CDR1 SQVTM and CDR2 ANQGSEA. In DNA, the CDR3 is TGCAGCGTTTCAGGGCAGGAGATTAACCCTGGAGACTATGGCTACACCTTC. It is translated as CSVSGQEINPGDYGYTF.

The chain couples TRBV4-2 to TRBJ2-1; D may match TRBD1 or TRBD2 (5 bases each). Germline assignment: CDR1 LGHNA and CDR2 YNFKEQ. V lost 0 bases and J lost 6, with 12 bases in between. The CDR3 has 15 residues. The CDR3 loop is CASSQDGTRGNEQFF. The CDR3 bases are TGTGCCAGCAGCCAAGATGGAACTAGGGGCAATGAGCAGTTCTTC.

The chain uses TRBV27 and TRBJ2-5; D gene ambiguous. Trimming took 6 bases from V and 1 from J, leaving 12 bases between them. CDR1 is MNHEY and CDR2 is SMNVEV in the germline V gene (reference sequence). There are 14 residues in the CDR3. The chain's CDR3 is CASSRRAPQETQYF. DNA of the CDR3: TGTGCCAGCAGCCGAAGAGCCCCCCAAGAGACCCAGTACTTC.

For this clonotype: Given a much more abundant clone one base away, this may be a read error. The chain combines TRBV29-1 with TRBJ2-7; D might be TRBD2 (5 bases). V was trimmed by 6 bases and J by 2 bases, leaving 23 bases between them. Germline V gene lookup returns CDR1 SQVTM and CDR2 ANQGSEA. CDR3 length: 16 amino acids. CDR3 amino acids: CSVYRKREDGAYEQYF. The CDR3 bases are TGCAGCGTGTATCGAAAGAGGGAAGATGGGGCCTACGAGCAGTACTTC.

The table lists this clonotype with a few counts. The chain is built from TRBV4-2 and TRBJ1-1; D may be TRBD1 (6 bases). V was cut by 4 bases and J by 0 bases, with 12 bases left in between. The length of the CDR3 is 15 residues. Germline CDR1 LGHNA, CDR2 YNFKEQ. The CDR3 bases are TGTGCCAGCAGCCCCCAAGGGGGTCTGAACACTGAAGCTTTCTTT. Amino acid sequence: CASSPQGGLNTEAFF.

The CDR3 DNA is TGTGCCAGCAGTTTGACACTAGATACGGGCTATGGCTACACCTTC. Translating it yields CASSLTLDTGYGYTF. The chain carries TRBV6-2 or TRBV6-3 and TRBJ1-2; D is unclear. This CDR3 contains 15 residues. The germline V gene encodes CDR1 MNHEY and CDR2 SVGEGT. Trimming removed 4 bases at V and 4 bases at J, with 16 bases between.

Regarding this clonotype: Given a much more abundant clone one base away, this may be a read error. The J gene is TRBJ2-5, the V gene TRBV10-3; D remains unclear. The CDR3 has 15 amino acids. Germline V CDR1 and CDR2: ENHRY, SYGVKD. This CDR3 is CAIRESGEVQETQYF. The DNA of the CDR3 is TGTGCCATCAGGGAGTCTGGGGAAGTCCAAGAGACCCAGTACTTC.

V gene TRBV20-1 combines with J gene TRBJ2-1, with 12 bases identical to TRBD2. V shed 2 bases and J 6 bases; nucleotides not matched to a gene: 8. The CDR3 has 16 amino acids. Looked up from germline, CDR1 is DFQATT and CDR2 is SNEGSKA (reference sequence). CDR3 residues: CSARLAGGPEFNEQFF. The CDR3, as DNA: TGCAGTGCTAGACTAGCGGGGGGGCCTGAATTCAATGAGCAGTTCTTC.

The gene calls are TRBV2 and TRBJ2-3; D is perhaps TRBD2 (6 bases). This CDR3 is built from 14 residues. The V gene lost 6 bases and the J gene lost 0 bases, with 10 bases spanning the gap. Germline V gene sequence: CDR1 SNHLY, CDR2 FYNNEI. The CDR3 sequence: CASRPSESTDTQYF. CDR3 sequence (DNA): TGTGCCAGCAGACCTAGCGAGAGCACAGATACGCAGTATTTT.

This clonotype turned up a few times. The chain recombines TRBV29-1 with TRBJ2-5, with 10 bases fitting TRBD2. CDR3 length equals 15 residues. Germline V lookup: CDR1 SQVTM, CDR2 ANQGSEA. V was pared by 3 bases and J by 1 base, with 5 bases of the junction left unmatched. The CDR3 loop reads CSVDPAGGIQETQYF. The CDR3 DNA follows: TGCAGCGTTGATCCAGCGGGGGGGATCCAAGAGACCCAGTACTTC.

This chain links TRBV7-8 with TRBJ1-1, with a tentative D call TRBD1 (5 bases). There are 16 residues in the CDR3. Germline CDR1 SGHVS, CDR2 FQNEAQ. Between the trimmed V and J ends, which lost 3 bases and 6 bases, there was a span of 20 bases. The CDR3 sequence is CASSFEGSEGAPEAFF. The CDR3, as DNA: TGTGCCAGCAGCTTCGAAGGGTCGGAAGGGGCACCTGAAGCTTTCTTT. Based on the CDR3 plus reference TRBV7-8 and TRBJ1-1, the full variable domain is GAGVSQSPRYKVAKRGQDVALRCDPISGHVSLFWYQQALGQGPEFLTYFQNEAQLDKSGLPSDRFFAERPEGSVSTLKIQRTQQEDSAVYLCASSFEGSEGAPEAFFGQGTRLTVV.